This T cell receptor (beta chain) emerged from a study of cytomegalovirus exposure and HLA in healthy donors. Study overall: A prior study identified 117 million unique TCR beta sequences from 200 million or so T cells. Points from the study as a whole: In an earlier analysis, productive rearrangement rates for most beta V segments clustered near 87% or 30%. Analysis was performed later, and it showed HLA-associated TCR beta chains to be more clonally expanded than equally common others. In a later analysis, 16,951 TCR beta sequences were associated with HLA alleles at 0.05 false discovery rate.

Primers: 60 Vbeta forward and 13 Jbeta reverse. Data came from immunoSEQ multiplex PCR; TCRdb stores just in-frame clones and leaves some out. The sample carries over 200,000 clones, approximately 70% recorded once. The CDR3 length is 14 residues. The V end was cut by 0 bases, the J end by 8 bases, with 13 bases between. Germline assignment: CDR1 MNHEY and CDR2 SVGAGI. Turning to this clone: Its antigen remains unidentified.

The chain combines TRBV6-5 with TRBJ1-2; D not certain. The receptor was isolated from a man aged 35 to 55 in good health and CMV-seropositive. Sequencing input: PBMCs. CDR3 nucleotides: TGTGCCAGCAGTTACTCGAGAATCACTATGGGCTACACCTTC. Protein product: CASSYSRITMGYTF.